Listed here are 25 T cell receptor beta chains from one sample, sequenced in a study of OX40 agonist ivuxolimab in advanced cancers. The method was immunoSEQ multiplex PCR; TCRdb's version includes in-frame clones alone and lacks a portion of them. The sample lists tens of thousands of clones; 94% were seen once. The source was CD4+ or CD8+ T cells sorted from blood, collected in a trial of the OX40 agonist ivuxolimab. Receptors were obtained from an adult with an advanced solid tumor such as melanoma, head and neck, liver or kidney cancer.

This chain joins TRBV7-2 and TRBJ1-4; D not resolved. The CDR3 has 18 residues. The V gene lost 0 bases and the J gene lost 4 bases, with 18 bases spanning the gap. CDR1 and CDR2 (germline): SGHTA, FQGNSA. The DNA for the CDR3 is TGTGCCAGCAGCTTAGCCCCCCCCTTCGACACTTATAATGAAAAACTGTTTTTT. This encodes CASSLAPPFDTYNEKLFF.

The gene calls are TRBV4-1 and TRBJ1-1; 10 nucleotides align to TRBD1. This CDR3 is built from 14 residues. V lost 6 bases and J lost 7; bases outside the gene matches: 8. Germline CDR1 and CDR2: MGHRA and YSYEKL. The CDR3 reads CASRRTGGLDEAFF. DNA of the CDR3: TGCGCCAGCAGGCGGACAGGGGGATTAGATGAAGCTTTCTTT.

The gene calls are TRBV7-8 and TRBJ1-1; no firm D call. Germline-derived CDR1 and CDR2 are SGHVS and FQNEAQ. Between the trimmed V and J ends, which lost 5 bases and 0 bases, there was a span of 16 bases. This CDR3 is 16 amino acids long. CDR3 DNA: TGTGCCAGCAGCCTTATCTCCGGAGTTATGAACACTGAAGCTTTCTTT. As protein: CASSLISGVMNTEAFF.

V usage is TRBV7-9 and J usage is TRBJ1-5, with TRBD1 as a possible D gene (5 bases). CDR1 is SEHNR, CDR2 FQNEAQ, per germline (reference sequence). The V and J ends lost 5 bases and 4 bases respectively, with 18 bases between them. CDR3 length equals 16 residues. Here the CDR3 DNA reads TGTGCCAGCAGCCCTGGGGACGACGGGGGAAATCAGCCCCAGCATTTT. It translates to CASSPGDDGGNQPQHF.

The chain carries TRBV28 and TRBJ1-3; D possibly corresponds to TRBD1 (5 bases). Trimming shortened V by 1 base and J by 0 bases, and 13 bases separated the two germline ends. There are 17 residues in the CDR3. Germline CDR1 and CDR2: MDHEN and SYDVKM. CDR3 in amino acids: CASSLFGGASSGNTIYF. CDR3 DNA sequence: TGTGCCAGCAGTTTATTCGGGGGAGCCTCCTCTGGAAACACCATATATTTT. The full variable domain, its missing parts supplied by reference TRBV28 and TRBJ1-3, is DVKVTQSSRYLVKRTGEKVFLECVQDMDHENMFWYRQDPGLGLRLIYFSYDVKMKEKGDIPEGYSVSREKKERFSLILESASTNQTSMYLCASSLFGGASSGNTIYFGEGSWLTVV.

This chain joins TRBV4-3 and TRBJ2-1; 10 nucleotides match TRBD2. The CDR3 runs 17 residues. The germline CDR1 and CDR2 sequences are LGHNA and YSLEER. V lost 1 base, J lost 3 bases, and 6 bases stayed unmatched. The CDR3 loop is CASSQGRLAGLYNEQFF. In DNA form, the CDR3 reads TGCGCCAGCAGCCAAGGCCGACTAGCGGGTCTCTACAATGAGCAGTTCTTC.

To note about this clone: The sample holds other DNA sequences that translate to the same CDR3. The genes are TRBV27 and TRBJ2-7; tentatively, D is TRBD1 or TRBD2 (6 bases each). V was shortened by 2 bases and J by 2 bases, with 10 bases between the two germline ends. Germline V CDR1 and CDR2: MNHEY, SMNVEV (reference sequence). The CDR3 runs 14 residues. DNA of the CDR3: TGTGCCAGCAGTTTAGGAGGGGGGCCCTACGAGCAGTACTTC. Its translation is CASSLGGGPYEQYF.

Concerning this clone: Germline and junction disagree at one end, which may indicate a read error. This chain links TRBV7-7 with TRBJ2-3, with 9 bases aligning to TRBD2. The germline V gene encodes CDR1 SSHAT and CDR2 FNYEAQ (reference sequence). CDR3 size: 15 residues. CDR3 loop: CASSVLAGLTDTQYF. The CDR3 coding sequence is TGTGCTAGCAGCGTTCTAGCGGGACTCACAGATACGCAGTATTTT.

The chain links TRBV6-5 to TRBJ1-1; D is possibly TRBD1 (6 bases). CDR1 is MNHEY, CDR2 SVGAGI, per germline. V was shortened by 0 bases and J by 11 bases, with 22 bases between the two germline ends. This CDR3 is 16 amino acids long. The CDR3: CASSYSSASLQGRAFF. Written as DNA, the CDR3 is TGTGCCAGCAGTTACTCCTCAGCCAGCTTACAGGGAAGGGCTTTCTTT.

The genes are TRBV13 and TRBJ1-2, with a weak D call TRBD1 (5 bases). Trimming pared 3 bases from V and 2 bases from J, leaving 10 bases between. Germline V gene lookup returns CDR1 PRHDT and CDR2 FYEKMQ (reference sequence). CDR3 length: 14 residues. For the CDR3, the DNA is TGTGCCAGCAGCTTGGGGACGGGGAACTATGGCTACACCTTC. This encodes CASSLGTGNYGYTF.

This clone has just a few counts. CDR3 sequence reads: CASIRGVAFF. DNA of the CDR3: TGTGCCAGCATTCGGGGTGTAGCTTTCTTT. J is TRBJ1-1 and V is TRBV28, with D unresolved. Germline loops: CDR1 MDHEN, CDR2 SYDVKM. With 7 bases removed from V and 10 bases from J, the gap between germline ends came to 10 bases. The CDR3 extends over 10 amino acids.

This clone was seen just once. V usage is TRBV7-8 and J usage is TRBJ2-7; tentative D call: TRBD2 (5 bases). The CDR3 is 16 amino acids. Germline loops: CDR1 SGHVS, CDR2 FQNEAQ. Trimming cost V 2 bases and J 0 bases, with 14 bases left between them. DNA for the CDR3: TGTGCCAGCAGCTTAATCGGCGGACTCGGCTCCTACGAGCAGTACTTC. As protein: CASSLIGGLGSYEQYF.

The chain joins TRBV28 to TRBJ1-3; TRBD1 matches 9 bases. J lost 8 bases, V lost 5 bases, and 10 bases had no gene match. From germline, CDR1 is MDHEN and CDR2 SYDVKM. The CDR3 consists of 15 residues. As DNA, the CDR3 is TGTGCCAGCAGTGGACAGGGGACCCCTGGGGACACCATATATTTT. Amino acids: CASSGQGTPGDTIYF.

The rearrangement uses TRBV6-4 and TRBJ2-3; 11 nucleotides align to TRBD2. J was trimmed by 4 bases and V by 3 bases; bases with no gene match: 3. CDR3 length equals 15 residues. The germline gives CDR1 MRHNA, CDR2 SNTAGT. This CDR3 reads CASSDSGGAADTQYF. As DNA, the CDR3 is TGTGCCAGCAGTGATAGCGGGGGGGCCGCAGATACGCAGTATTTT.

This chain links TRBV7-6 with TRBJ2-7; D possibly uses TRBD1 or TRBD2 (5 bases each). Trimming left V 4 bases short and J 2 bases short, with 18 bases between. The germline V gene encodes CDR1 SGHVS and CDR2 FNYEAQ. This CDR3 spans 16 amino acids. The CDR3 reads CASSSTPGPHPYEQYF. The CDR3 DNA reads TGTGCCAGCAGCTCCACGCCGGGACCTCATCCCTACGAGCAGTACTTC.

The chain joins TRBV27 to TRBJ2-5; the match to TRBD1 covers 7 bases. After removal of 2 bases from V and 4 bases from J, the junction contained 7 bases not matched to a gene. The CDR3 loop spans 15 amino acids. The germline gives CDR1 MNHEY, CDR2 SMNVEV (reference sequence). In nucleotides, the CDR3 is TGTGCCAGCAGTTTAGAAGGGGGCTTGGGAGAGACCCAGTACTTC. Amino acid sequence: CASSLEGGLGETQYF.

V usage is TRBV9 and J usage is TRBJ2-5; 13 bases fit TRBD2. CDR1 and CDR2 (germline): SGDLS, YYNGEE. This CDR3 is built from 16 residues. The V and J ends lost 4 bases and 0 bases, in that order; junction bases with no gene match: 3. The CDR3 loop reads CASSTGTSGDQETQYF. The CDR3 DNA sequence: TGTGCCAGCAGCACTGGGACTAGCGGGGACCAAGAGACCCAGTACTTC.

The chain combines TRBV4-1 with TRBJ1-5; perhaps TRBD1 as D (6 bases). V was cut by 3 bases and J by 4 bases, with 13 bases left in between. Germline V gives CDR1 MGHRA, CDR2 YSYEKL. The CDR3 spans 15 residues. This CDR3 is CASSQRWQGNQPQHF. The CDR3 DNA reads TGCGCCAGCAGCCAGAGATGGCAGGGGAATCAGCCCCAGCATTTT.

The V and J genes are TRBV4-2 and TRBJ2-1; TRBD2 matches at 12 bases. CDR1 is LGHNA and CDR2 is YNFKEQ in the germline V gene. V lost 0 bases and J lost 3; bases outside the gene matches: 3. CDR3 length: 17 amino acids. DNA for the CDR3: TGTGCCAGCAGCCAAGATACGACTAGCGGGAGCTACAATGAGCAGTTCTTC. Residues: CASSQDTTSGSYNEQFF.

The chain couples TRBV7-3 to TRBJ1-1; 7 bases align to TRBD1. Losses at the gene ends were 4 bases for V and 3 bases for J; bases not matched to a gene: 8. Germline V CDR1 and CDR2: SGHTA, FQGTGA. There are 15 residues in the CDR3. The CDR3 here is CASSYHRGEDTEAFF. In DNA, the CDR3 is TGTGCCAGCAGCTACCACAGGGGAGAGGACACTGAAGCTTTCTTT.

The rearrangement uses TRBV29-1 and TRBJ1-2; no clear D gene. Germline loops: CDR1 SQVTM, CDR2 ANQGSEA. CDR3 length equals 12 residues. Trimming stripped 2 bases from V and 4 bases from J, with 8 bases between. The DNA of the CDR3 is TGCAGCGTTGAACGACGGGGCTATGGCTACACCTTC. It is translated as CSVERRGYGYTF.

This clone has a handful of counts. Written as DNA, the CDR3 is TGTGCCAGCACTCCGGGACAGGGCGACGGCTACACCTTC. This codes for CASTPGQGDGYTF. V and J are TRBV27 and TRBJ1-2; TRBD1 matches 9 bases. V trimming: 7 bases; J trimming: 8 bases; junction bases outside the gene matches: 8. Looked up from germline, CDR1 is MNHEY and CDR2 is SMNVEV (reference sequence). CDR3 length: 13 amino acids.

The chain links TRBV29-1 to TRBJ1-1, with 8 positions matching TRBD1. This CDR3 region has 13 residues. V gave up 7 bases and J gave up 1 base; unmatched junction bases: 5. Germline CDR1 is SQVTM and CDR2 is ANQGSEA. The CDR3 spells CSARQGRNTEAFF. CDR3 bases: TGCAGCGCACGACAGGGGAGGAACACTGAAGCTTTCTTT.

This clone was seen more than once but under ten times. The rearrangement uses TRBV5-1 and TRBJ2-7; 8 bases fit TRBD1. Germline V lookup: CDR1 SGHRS, CDR2 YFSETQ. Unmatched junction bases numbered 9, after V lost 4 bases and J lost 3 bases. The CDR3 covers 15 residues. The CDR3 DNA sequence: TGCGCCAGCAGCCTTTCCCCTGGACAGGGCTACGAGCAGTACTTC. Residues: CASSLSPGQGYEQYF.

Only one count was recorded for this clone. The V and J genes are TRBV13 and TRBJ1-4, with 9 bases identical to TRBD1. CDR1 is PRHDT and CDR2 is FYEKMQ in the germline V gene (reference sequence). This CDR3 contains 15 residues. V shed 2 bases, J shed 8 bases, and the junction held 6 bases outside the gene matches. In nucleotides, the CDR3 is TGTGCCAGCAGCTTAAGGGACAGGGTGGAAGAAAAACTGTTTTTT. Protein product: CASSLRDRVEEKLFF.